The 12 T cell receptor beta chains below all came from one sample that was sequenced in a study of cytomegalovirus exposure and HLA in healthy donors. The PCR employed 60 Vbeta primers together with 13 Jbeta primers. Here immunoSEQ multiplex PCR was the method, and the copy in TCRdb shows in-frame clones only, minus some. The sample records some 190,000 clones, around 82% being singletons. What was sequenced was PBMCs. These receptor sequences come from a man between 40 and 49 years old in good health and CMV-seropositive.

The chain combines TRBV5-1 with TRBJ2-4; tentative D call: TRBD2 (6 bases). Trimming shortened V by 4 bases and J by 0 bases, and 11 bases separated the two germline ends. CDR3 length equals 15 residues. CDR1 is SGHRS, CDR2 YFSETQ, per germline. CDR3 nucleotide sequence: TGCGCCAGCAGCGCGGGACCGTTAGCCAAAAACATTCAGTACTTC. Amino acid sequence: CASSAGPLAKNIQYF.

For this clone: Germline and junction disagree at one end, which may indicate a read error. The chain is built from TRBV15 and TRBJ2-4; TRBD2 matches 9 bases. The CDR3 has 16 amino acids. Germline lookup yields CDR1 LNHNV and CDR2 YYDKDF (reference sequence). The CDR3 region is CATSRGLAGIENSQYF. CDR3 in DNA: TGTGCCACCAGCAGGGGGCTAGCGGGAATTGAAAACAGTCAGTACTTC.

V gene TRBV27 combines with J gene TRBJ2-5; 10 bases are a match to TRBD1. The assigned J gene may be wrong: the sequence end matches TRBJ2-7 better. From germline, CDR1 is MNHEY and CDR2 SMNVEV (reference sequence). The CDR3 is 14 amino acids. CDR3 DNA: TGTGCCAGCAGCTCCGGGACAGGGGTGGCCGAGCAGTACTTC. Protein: CASSSGTGVAEQYF.

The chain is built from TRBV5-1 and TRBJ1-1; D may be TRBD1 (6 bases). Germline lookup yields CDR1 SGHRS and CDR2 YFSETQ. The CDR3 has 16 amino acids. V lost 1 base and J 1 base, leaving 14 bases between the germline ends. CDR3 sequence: CASSLFPSGQNTEAFF. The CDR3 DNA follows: TGCGCCAGCAGCTTGTTTCCCTCGGGACAGAACACTGAAGCTTTCTTT.

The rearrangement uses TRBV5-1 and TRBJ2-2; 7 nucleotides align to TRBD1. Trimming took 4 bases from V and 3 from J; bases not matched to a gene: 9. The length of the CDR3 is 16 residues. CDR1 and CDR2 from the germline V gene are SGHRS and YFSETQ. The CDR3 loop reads CASSLRDSKDTGELFF. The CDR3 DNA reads TGCGCCAGCAGCCTACGGGACAGTAAGGACACCGGGGAGCTGTTTTTT.

In nucleotides, the CDR3 is TGTGCCAGCATCAAACTCATAAACAGGGGGCTCTTACTCTATGGCTACACCTTC. The encoded protein is CASIKLINRGLLLYGYTF. The chain has TRBV21-1 and TRBJ1-2; whether TRBD1, the table's D call, matches the DNA was not checked. TRBV21-1 is reported as a pseudogene. The CDR3 is 18 residues long.

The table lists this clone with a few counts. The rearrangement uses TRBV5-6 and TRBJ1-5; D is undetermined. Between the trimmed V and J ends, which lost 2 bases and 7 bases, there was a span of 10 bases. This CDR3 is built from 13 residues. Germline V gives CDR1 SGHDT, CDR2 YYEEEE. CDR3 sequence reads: CASSLEGGQPQHF. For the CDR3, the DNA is TGTGCCAGCAGCTTAGAGGGTGGACAGCCCCAGCATTTT. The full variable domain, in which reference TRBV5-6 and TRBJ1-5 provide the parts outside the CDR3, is DAGVTQSPTHLIKTRGQQVTLRCSPKSGHDTVSWYQQALGQGPQFIFQYYEEEERQRGNFPDRFSGHQFPNYSSELNVNALLLGDSALYLCASSLEGGQPQHFGDGTRLSIL.

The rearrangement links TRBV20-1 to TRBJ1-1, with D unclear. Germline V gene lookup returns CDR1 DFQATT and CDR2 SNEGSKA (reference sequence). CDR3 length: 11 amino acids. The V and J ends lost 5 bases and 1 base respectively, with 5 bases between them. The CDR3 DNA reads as TGCAGTGCTGAGGGGAACACTGAAGCTTTCTTT. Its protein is CSAEGNTEAFF.

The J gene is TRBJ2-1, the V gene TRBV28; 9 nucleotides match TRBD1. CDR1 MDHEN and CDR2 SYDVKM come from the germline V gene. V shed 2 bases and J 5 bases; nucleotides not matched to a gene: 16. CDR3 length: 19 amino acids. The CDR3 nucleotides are TGTGCCAGCAGTTTACAGGGCCTAGGAAGACAGGGGGTGGACAATGAGCAGTTCTTC. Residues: CASSLQGLGRQGVDNEQFF.

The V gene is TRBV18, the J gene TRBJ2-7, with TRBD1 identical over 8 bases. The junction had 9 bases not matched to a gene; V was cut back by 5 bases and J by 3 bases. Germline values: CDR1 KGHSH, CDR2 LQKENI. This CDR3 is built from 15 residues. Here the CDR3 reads CASSSGQGTVYEQYF. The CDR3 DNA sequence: TGTGCCAGCTCATCCGGACAGGGAACCGTCTACGAGCAGTACTTC. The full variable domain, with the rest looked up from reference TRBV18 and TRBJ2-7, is NAGVMQNPRHLVRRRGQEARLRCSPMKGHSHVYWYRQLPEEGLKFMVYLQKENIIDESGMPKERFSAEFPKEGPSILRIQQVVRGDSAAYFCASSSGQGTVYEQYFGPGTRLTVT.

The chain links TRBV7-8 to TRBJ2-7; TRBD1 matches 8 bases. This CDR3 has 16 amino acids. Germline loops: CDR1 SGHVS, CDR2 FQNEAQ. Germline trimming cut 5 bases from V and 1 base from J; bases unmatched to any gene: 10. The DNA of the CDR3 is TGTGCCAGCAGCCCCTACGGACAGGGAAGATCCTACGAGCAGTACTTC. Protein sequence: CASSPYGQGRSYEQYF.

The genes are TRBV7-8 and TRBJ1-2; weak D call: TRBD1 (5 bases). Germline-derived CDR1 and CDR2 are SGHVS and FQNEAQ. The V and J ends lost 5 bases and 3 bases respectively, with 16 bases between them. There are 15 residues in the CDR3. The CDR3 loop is CASSHSNGGDYGYTF. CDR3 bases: TGTGCCAGCAGCCACTCTAACGGGGGAGACTATGGCTACACCTTC.